This passage covers 11 T cell receptor beta chains from one sample sequenced in a study of sequential checkpoint blockade in melanoma. Produced via immunoSEQ multiplex PCR; TCRdb's table is partial and in-frame only. The repertoire holds roughly 8,400 clones, with around three fifths as singletons. Treatment noted: randomized to nivolumab then ipilimumab (arm A) or the reverse (arm B). This specimen was CD8+ T cells sorted from blood (inferred from file names), taken from a patient given nivolumab and ipilimumab in sequence. The receptor source for this set is a human patient with melanoma. Some clones in this sample may be carry-over from other donors' samples.

To note about this clone: With only one base between it and a far larger clone, this is likely a read error. This sample also contains other DNA sequences that code for the same CDR3. V and J are TRBV28 and TRBJ1-1; D ambiguous. V lost 6 bases to trimming and J lost 1 base, with 9 bases between them. This CDR3 spans 13 amino acids. CDR1 is MDHEN and CDR2 is SYDVKM in the germline V gene. The CDR3 sequence: CASSPNRNTEAFF. CDR3 bases: TGTGCCAGCAGCCCTAATAGGAACACTGAAGCTTTCTTT.

The chain couples TRBV6-5 to TRBJ1-5, with D perhaps matching TRBD1 (5 bases). Per the germline V gene, CDR1 is MNHEY and CDR2 is SVGAGI. CDR3 length: 15 amino acids. V lost 2 bases, J lost 1 base, and 9 bases lay in between. The CDR3 protein is CASSYGQGSNQPQHF. CDR3 DNA sequence: TGTGCCAGCAGTTACGGGCAGGGAAGCAATCAGCCCCAGCATTTT.

This clone occurred a few times. A clone one base away is much larger, so this may be a read error. The rearrangement links TRBV7-9 to TRBJ2-7, with 9 positions matching TRBD1. This CDR3 comprises 16 residues. The germline V gene encodes CDR1 SEHNR and CDR2 FQNEAQ (reference sequence). The V and J ends lost 5 bases and 3 bases, in that order; junction bases with no gene match: 11. This chain's CDR3 is CASSLSGTGSRYEQYF. Written as DNA, the CDR3 is TGTGCCAGCAGCCTATCCGGGACAGGGTCCCGCTACGAGCAGTACTTC.

The chain combines TRBV9 with TRBJ1-6, with a tentative D call TRBD1 (6 bases). Trimming removed 0 bases from V and 6 bases from J, with 10 bases in between. CDR3 length equals 15 residues. The germline V gene has CDR1 SGDLS and CDR2 YYNGEE. CDR3 sequence reads: CASSVAGGRNSPLHF. In nucleotides, the CDR3 is TGTGCCAGCAGCGTAGCCGGGGGGCGTAATTCACCCCTCCACTTT.

This rearrangement joins TRBV13 to TRBJ2-6, with 8 bases fitting TRBD1. The CDR3 has 19 amino acids. Germline loops: CDR1 PRHDT, CDR2 FYEKMQ (reference sequence). V was pared by 4 bases and J by 0 bases, with 11 bases of the junction left unmatched. CDR3 coding DNA: TGTGCCAGCAGCTCCCGGACAGGGAGAGAGAACTCTGGGGCCAACGTCCTGACTTTC. Translated: CASSSRTGRENSGANVLTF.

The gene calls are TRBV5-1 and TRBJ2-7; D ambiguous. Trimming took 1 base from V and 6 from J, leaving 11 bases between them. Germline assignment: CDR1 SGHRS and CDR2 YFSETQ. The length of the CDR3 is 13 residues. The CDR3 loop is CASSLYPGSEQYF. CDR3 DNA sequence: TGCGCCAGCAGCTTGTATCCAGGCTCCGAGCAGTACTTC.

The chain couples TRBV6-1 to TRBJ2-7; 10 bases line up with TRBD1. The CDR3 runs to 15 residues. CDR1 and CDR2 (germline): MNHNS, SASEGT. J gave up 0 bases and V 5 bases, and 4 bases lay outside the gene matches. This CDR3 reads CASSLRDRGSYEQYF. In nucleotides, the CDR3 is TGTGCCAGCAGTCTCCGGGACAGGGGCTCCTACGAGCAGTACTTC.

This clone showed up just a few times. The gene calls are TRBV28 and TRBJ2-2; possibly TRBD1 for D (5 bases). V gave up 5 bases and J gave up 7 bases, with 17 bases separating them. Germline-derived CDR1 and CDR2 are MDHEN and SYDVKM. The CDR3 length is 15 residues. In nucleotides, the CDR3 is TGTGCCAGCAGTAACAGCCAGGGTACGGGCGGGGAGCTGTTTTTT. As protein: CASSNSQGTGGELFF.

This clone is medium-sized by share. V is TRBV2 and J is TRBJ1-3; 7 bases are shared with TRBD1. CDR3 size: 15 residues. Germline CDR1 and CDR2: SNHLY and FYNNEI. The J segment lost 6 bases and the V segment lost 8 bases, leaving 13 bases of the junction unmatched. The CDR3 here is CASRLDRAIINTIYF. The CDR3 DNA follows: TGTGCCAGCCGCCTAGACAGGGCCATTATAAACACCATATATTTT.

The CDR3 spells CASSRGMAGIPNYGYTF. The DNA for the CDR3 is TGCGCCAGCAGCCGAGGAATGGCGGGAATCCCTAACTATGGCTACACCTTC. The chain links TRBV4-1 to TRBJ1-2; D not certain. The CDR3 loop spans 17 amino acids. V was clipped by 4 bases and J by 0 bases, with 18 bases between them. Germline V CDR1 and CDR2: MGHRA, YSYEKL.

The chain employs TRBV2 and TRBJ1-5, with 9 positions matching TRBD1. CDR3 length equals 15 residues. Germline lookup yields CDR1 SNHLY and CDR2 FYNNEI. V lost 5 bases to trimming and J lost 2 bases; unmatched junction nucleotides: 4. The CDR3 DNA follows: TGTGCCAGCAGTCGTTGGACAGGGGGCAATCAGCCCCAGCATTTT. Translating gives CASSRWTGGNQPQHF.